This T cell receptor beta chain appears in the sequencing data of a study of CXCR3-negative and CXCR3-positive naive CD8 T cells. From germline, CDR1 is SEHNR and CDR2 FQNEAQ (reference sequence). The CDR3 covers 15 residues. With UMI labels, 5' RACE was used to prepare the TRB cDNA libraries. TCRdb reprocessed the 5' RACE reads and keeps a single row for each CDR3 protein, giving no DNA. This sample's clone table lists tens of thousands of distinct CDR3 sequences. This chain links TRBV7-9 with TRBJ1-2. The source is a human donor in good health. Some clones in this sample may be carry-over from other donors' samples. The sequencing sample was made of naive CXCR3- CD8+ T cells from blood. This sample's subset: CD45RO-CCR7+CD27+CD95- naive CD8+ T cells lacking CXCR3 (TNR3-). Here the CDR3 reads CASSLADWDQNGYTF.